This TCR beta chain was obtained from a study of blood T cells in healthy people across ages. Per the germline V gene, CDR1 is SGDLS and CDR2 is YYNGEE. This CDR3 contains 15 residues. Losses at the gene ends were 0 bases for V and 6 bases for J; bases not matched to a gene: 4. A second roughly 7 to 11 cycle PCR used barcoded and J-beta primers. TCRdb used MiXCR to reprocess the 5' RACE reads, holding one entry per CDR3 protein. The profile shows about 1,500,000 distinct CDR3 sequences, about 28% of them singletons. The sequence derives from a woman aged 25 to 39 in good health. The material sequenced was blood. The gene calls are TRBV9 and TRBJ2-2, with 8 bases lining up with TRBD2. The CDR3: CASSVVSGAAGELFF. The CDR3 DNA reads TGTGCCAGCAGCGTAGTTAGCGGGGCAGCCGGGGAGCTGTTTTTT.